One and the same sample provided the 29 T cell receptor beta chains below, sequenced in a study of T cell responses to AZD1222 COVID-19 vaccine. TCRdb keeps only in-frame clones here, not all; method: immunoSEQ multiplex PCR. The table has roughly 150,000 clones, 90% to 95% seen once; the top ten hold 4.5% to 5.5%. The source was peripheral blood, collected 28 days after the second AZD1222 dose. The receptors come from an adult who received the AZD1222 COVID-19 vaccine.

This chain uses TRBV4-2 with TRBJ1-1; D perhaps matches TRBD1 (6 bases). V lost 6 bases and J 4 bases, leaving 12 bases between the germline ends. The germline CDR1 and CDR2 sequences are LGHNA and YNFKEQ. The CDR3 runs to 13 residues. Here the CDR3 DNA reads TGTGCCAGCAGTCTTACAGGGATCACTGAAGCTTTCTTT. Protein product: CASSLTGITEAFF.

The V and J genes are TRBV28 and TRBJ1-2, with 12 positions matching TRBD1. The CDR3 has 16 amino acids. Germline V gene lookup returns CDR1 MDHEN and CDR2 SYDVKM. The junction had 12 bases not matched to a gene; V was cut back by 6 bases and J by 7 bases. This CDR3 reads CASRLGTGGPGRGYTF. In DNA, the CDR3 is TGTGCCAGCAGACTCGGGACAGGGGGCCCGGGACGTGGCTACACCTTC.

The chain employs TRBV10-1 and TRBJ2-1; D possibly uses TRBD1 or TRBD2 (5 bases each). Deletions cut 6 bases from V and 7 bases from J, with 10 bases between. This CDR3 comprises 12 residues. Germline V CDR1 and CDR2: WNHNN, SYGVQD (reference sequence). The CDR3 DNA reads TGCGCCAGCAGCCGGGACCAAAATGAGCAGTTCTTC. The encoded protein is CASSRDQNEQFF.

This chain joins TRBV9 and TRBJ2-1; perhaps TRBD1 as D (5 bases). Germline values: CDR1 SGDLS, CDR2 YYNGEE. The ends were cut back, 3 bases at V and 9 bases at J, with 13 bases in the middle. The CDR3 is 13 residues long. The CDR3 DNA reads TGTGCCAGCAGCGAGGCCCTTAGGGGTGAGCAGTTCTTC. As protein: CASSEALRGEQFF.

The rearrangement links TRBV7-9 to TRBJ1-2; no clear D. The germline gives CDR1 SEHNR, CDR2 FQNEAQ (reference sequence). The CDR3 contains 11 residues. V shed 1 base and J shed 3 bases, with 0 bases lying between them. This CDR3 reads CASSLDYGYTF. Written as DNA, the CDR3 is TGTGCCAGCAGCTTAGACTATGGCTACACCTTC.

V is TRBV5-6 and J is TRBJ2-1; tentatively, D is TRBD2 (6 bases). The CDR3 has 17 residues. The germline gives CDR1 SGHDT, CDR2 YYEEEE. Trimming stripped 0 bases from V and 7 bases from J, with 20 bases between. The CDR3 DNA is TGTGCCAGCAGCTTGGAAGGTTCAGGGAGGCGCTTGAATGAGCAGTTCTTC. Protein sequence: CASSLEGSGRRLNEQFF.

In DNA form, the CDR3 reads TGTGCCAGTACCAACACAGGGGGAACTGAAGCTTTCTTT. Protein: CASTNTGGTEAFF. The rearrangement links TRBV19 to TRBJ1-1; 8 bases are a match to TRBD1. Germline V CDR1 and CDR2: LNHDA, SQIVND (reference sequence). This CDR3 region has 13 residues. V dropped 7 bases and J dropped 5; count of bases not matched to a gene: 6.

This chain joins TRBV12-3 or TRBV12-4 and TRBJ2-2; D unresolved. V lost 3 bases, J lost 13 bases, and 12 bases lay in between. This CDR3 is 12 amino acids long. The CDR3 region is CASSFRVDGLFF. The DNA for the CDR3 is TGTGCCAGCAGTTTCCGGGTCGACGGGCTGTTTTTT.

The rearrangement joins TRBV5-1 to TRBJ2-3; a weak D match, TRBD2 (6 bases). The CDR3 runs to 14 residues. The germline V gene encodes CDR1 SGHRS and CDR2 YFSETQ. Trimming cost V 4 bases and J 7 bases, with 16 bases left between them. The CDR3 region is CASSPGVPQNTQYF. The CDR3 DNA is TGCGCCAGCAGCCCGGGGGTTCCCCAGAATACGCAGTATTTT.

CDR3 region: CASSYSRRPTDTQYF. The CDR3 bases are TGTGCCAGCAGTTACTCTCGGCGGCCCACAGATACGCAGTATTTT. The gene calls are TRBV6-2 or TRBV6-3 and TRBJ2-3, with D unresolved. The CDR3 is 15 amino acids. Germline loops: CDR1 MNHEY, CDR2 SVGEGT. V was pared by 0 bases and J by 2 bases, with 9 bases between.

V usage is TRBV7-9 and J usage is TRBJ1-1; perhaps TRBD1 as D (5 bases). V was cut by 1 base and J by 4 bases, with 7 bases left in between. The CDR3 contains 13 residues. The germline CDR1 and CDR2 sequences are SEHNR and FQNEAQ (reference sequence). CDR3 loop: CASSLGGRTEAFF. As DNA, the CDR3 is TGTGCCAGCAGCTTAGGGGGACGCACTGAAGCTTTCTTT. The whole variable domain, filled in from reference TRBV7-9 and TRBJ1-1, reads DTGVSQNPRHKITKRGQNVTFRCDPISEHNRLYWYRQTLGQGPEFLTYFQNEAQLEKSRLLSDRFSAERPKGSFSTLEIQRTEQGDSAMYLCASSLGGRTEAFFGQGTRLTVV.

V and J are TRBV2 and TRBJ2-7, with 7 bases lining up with TRBD2. In germline, CDR1 is SNHLY, CDR2 FYNNEI. This CDR3 spans 11 amino acids. DNA for the CDR3: TGTGTCACCGGGACTAACTACGAGCAGTACTTC. It translates to CVTGTNYEQYF.

The CDR3 reads CASSPGQGAAYEQYF. DNA for the CDR3: TGTGCCAGCAGCCCCGGACAGGGGGCGGCCTACGAGCAGTACTTC. The rearrangement links TRBV7-6 to TRBJ2-7, with 11 bases matching TRBD1. The CDR3 is 15 amino acids. V dropped 5 bases and J dropped 2; count of bases not matched to a gene: 5. Germline V CDR1 and CDR2: SGHVS, FNYEAQ.

The CDR3 DNA is TGTGCCAGCAGCCCCGCCGGGACCTATGGCTACACCTTC. Translating gives CASSPAGTYGYTF. The V and J genes are TRBV9 and TRBJ1-2, with D possibly TRBD1 on 5 matching bases. The CDR3 is made up of 13 amino acids. With 4 bases removed from V and 4 bases from J, the gap between germline ends came to 11 bases. Germline assignment: CDR1 SGDLS and CDR2 YYNGEE.

The V call is TRBV19, the J call TRBJ2-7, with a weak D call TRBD2 (5 bases). The germline CDR1 and CDR2 sequences are LNHDA and SQIVND (reference sequence). This CDR3 region has 14 residues. V was clipped by 3 bases and J by 3 bases, with 12 bases between them. The CDR3 region is CASSINRDNYEQYF. CDR3 bases: TGTGCCAGTAGTATTAATCGGGATAACTACGAGCAGTACTTC.

The chain has TRBV14 and TRBJ2-5, with D perhaps matching TRBD1 or TRBD2 (5 bases each). The CDR3 runs to 15 residues. V shed 4 bases and J shed 5 bases, with 17 bases lying between them. Germline CDR1 and CDR2: SGHDN and FVKESK. In DNA form, the CDR3 reads TGTGCCAGCAGCCCCGAGGGGACGTGGGGGGAGACCCAGTACTTC. Translated, it gives CASSPEGTWGETQYF.

This chain uses TRBV20-1 with TRBJ1-1, with 7 bases aligning to TRBD1. This CDR3 is 15 amino acids long. The germline CDR1 and CDR2 sequences are DFQATT and SNEGSKA (reference sequence). V lost 3 bases and J lost 0; bases outside the gene matches: 7. This chain's CDR3 is CSASGTARMNTEAFF. CDR3 sequence (DNA): TGCAGTGCTAGTGGGACAGCTAGAATGAACACTGAAGCTTTCTTT.

This clone was detected once. The chain links TRBV19 to TRBJ1-2; 8 nucleotides agree with TRBD1. With 11 bases clipped from V and 2 bases from J, the junction kept 13 bases outside the gene matches. CDR1 and CDR2 from the germline V gene are LNHDA and SQIVND (reference sequence). The CDR3 contains 15 residues. In DNA form, the CDR3 reads TGTGCCGTGGGGCCGGGGCAGGGGGCGAACTATGGCTACACCTTC. It encodes CAVGPGQGANYGYTF.

Concerning this clone itself: At the DNA level, this CDR3 is encoded by other sequences in the same sample as well. V usage is TRBV28 and J usage is TRBJ2-7; no reliable D call. Trimming removed 5 bases from V and 0 bases from J, with 2 bases in between. Germline V gene lookup returns CDR1 MDHEN and CDR2 SYDVKM. This CDR3 comprises 11 residues. The chain's CDR3 is CASSTSYEQYF. CDR3 nucleotide sequence: TGTGCCAGCAGTACCTCCTACGAGCAGTACTTC.

The rearrangement links TRBV5-1 to TRBJ1-1; no firm D call. The CDR3 covers 11 residues. CDR1 is SGHRS and CDR2 is YFSETQ in the germline V gene. Trimming pared 0 bases from V and 8 bases from J, leaving 5 bases between. The CDR3 bases are TGCGCCAGCAGCTTGGGGCGGGAAGCTTTCTTT. It yields the protein CASSLGREAFF.

V and J are TRBV28 and TRBJ1-1; a possible D gene is TRBD1 (6 bases). The CDR3 is made up of 15 amino acids. V was pared by 2 bases and J by 0 bases, with 10 bases between. The germline V gene has CDR1 MDHEN and CDR2 SYDVKM. CDR3 region: CASSLPQGMNTEAFF. As DNA, the CDR3 is TGTGCCAGCAGTTTACCACAGGGAATGAACACTGAAGCTTTCTTT.

The rearrangement links TRBV2 to TRBJ1-2; D not certain. Germline assignment: CDR1 SNHLY and CDR2 FYNNEI. Trimming took 1 base from V and 8 from J, leaving 11 bases between them. This CDR3 is 13 amino acids long. The CDR3 DNA is TGTGCCAGCAGTGAAGAAGCAGGTTTAGGCTACACCTTC. The encoded protein is CASSEEAGLGYTF.

The J gene is TRBJ1-4, the V gene TRBV7-9, with 8 bases that match TRBD1. The CDR3 totals 15 residues. V was clipped by 4 bases and J by 8 bases; unmatched bases: 9. CDR1 is SEHNR, CDR2 FQNEAQ, per germline (reference sequence). The CDR3 nucleotides read TGTGCCAGCAGCTCCCCCGGGACAGGTCACGAAAAACTGTTTTTT. Translating it yields CASSSPGTGHEKLFF. The full variable domain, in which reference TRBV7-9 and TRBJ1-4 provide the parts outside the CDR3, is DTGVSQNPRHKITKRGQNVTFRCDPISEHNRLYWYRQTLGQGPEFLTYFQNEAQLEKSRLLSDRFSAERPKGSFSTLEIQRTEQGDSAMYLCASSSPGTGHEKLFFGSGTQLSVL.

The chain uses TRBV13 and TRBJ1-2; D may be TRBD1 (6 bases). CDR3 size: 20 residues. V was cut by 2 bases and J by 1 base, with 26 bases left in between. CDR1 is PRHDT, CDR2 FYEKMQ, per germline (reference sequence). Here the CDR3 reads CASSLSIESLISGDNYGYTF. The CDR3 DNA reads TGTGCCAGCAGCTTAAGTATTGAGAGCCTTATCTCAGGGGATAACTATGGCTACACCTTC.

V gene TRBV28 combines with J gene TRBJ1-2; no clear D. This CDR3 contains 13 residues. Per germline, CDR1 MDHEN and CDR2 SYDVKM. Trimming left V 3 bases short and J 4 bases short, with 9 bases between. CDR3 amino acids: CASSFPGSYGYTF. CDR3 nucleotides: TGTGCCAGCAGTTTCCCGGGCAGCTATGGCTACACCTTC.

The V and J genes are TRBV5-5 and TRBJ2-7, with unresolved D. The germline gives CDR1 SGHKS, CDR2 YYEKEE (reference sequence). V was shortened by 7 bases and J by 0 bases, with 11 bases between the two germline ends. This CDR3 spans 13 amino acids. CDR3 loop: CASQGRPSYEQYF. CDR3 in DNA: TGTGCCAGCCAAGGTCGTCCCTCCTACGAGCAGTACTTC.

J is TRBJ2-1 and V is TRBV28, with 10 bases aligning to TRBD1. CDR1 and CDR2 from the germline V gene are MDHEN and SYDVKM. The CDR3 loop spans 14 amino acids. Trimming at V came to 6 bases and at J to 8 bases, leaving 7 bases not matched to a gene. In nucleotides, the CDR3 is TGTGCCAGCAGACCGGGACAGGGGACGTATGAGCAGTTCTTC. Encoded protein: CASRPGQGTYEQFF. Full variable domain (missing parts from reference TRBV28 and TRBJ2-1): DVKVTQSSRYLVKRTGEKVFLECVQDMDHENMFWYRQDPGLGLRLIYFSYDVKMKEKGDIPEGYSVSREKKERFSLILESASTNQTSMYLCASRPGQGTYEQFFGPGTRLTVL.

Turning to this clone: A read error may explain this, as a much larger clone is one base away. J is TRBJ2-7 and V is TRBV14; D is ambiguous. The germline V gene has CDR1 SGHDN and CDR2 FVKESK. The CDR3 contains 12 residues. Trimming took off 1 base at V and 3 bases at J, with 4 bases between the two ends. CDR3 residues: CASSQVNYEQYF. The DNA of the CDR3 is TGTGCCAGCAGCCAAGTAAACTACGAGCAGTACTTC.

The chain links TRBV5-6 to TRBJ1-3; D may be TRBD1 (5 bases). V lost 4 bases, J lost 0 bases, and 11 bases lay in between. This CDR3 has 15 residues. CDR1 SGHDT and CDR2 YYEEEE come from the germline V gene. The CDR3 bases are TGTGCCAGCAGCCTCGGGACCCACTCTGGAAACACCATATATTTT. Its translation is CASSLGTHSGNTIYF. Based on the CDR3 plus reference TRBV5-6 and TRBJ1-3, the full variable domain is DAGVTQSPTHLIKTRGQQVTLRCSPKSGHDTVSWYQQALGQGPQFIFQYYEEEERQRGNFPDRFSGHQFPNYSSELNVNALLLGDSALYLCASSLGTHSGNTIYFGEGSWLTVV.